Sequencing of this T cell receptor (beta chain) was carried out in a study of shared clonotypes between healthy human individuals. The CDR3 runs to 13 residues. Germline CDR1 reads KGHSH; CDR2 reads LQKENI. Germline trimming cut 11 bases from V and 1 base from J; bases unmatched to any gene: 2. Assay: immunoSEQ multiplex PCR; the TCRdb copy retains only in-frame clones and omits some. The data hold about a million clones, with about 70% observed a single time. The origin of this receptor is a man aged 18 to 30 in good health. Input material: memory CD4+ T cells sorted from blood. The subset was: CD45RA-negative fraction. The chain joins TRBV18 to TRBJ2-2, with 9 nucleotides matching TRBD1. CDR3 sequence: CAWGQGNTGELFF. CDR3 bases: TGTGCCTGGGGACAGGGGAACACCGGGGAGCTGTTTTTT.